In its sample, the clone carrying this T cell receptor (beta chain) was seen many times. Healthy control participants comprised blood bank volunteers in Maryland, USA. Libraries used 2 million unsorted PBMCs kept frozen in RNAlater. The data stem from a study of neurological immune-mediated disorders. The V gene end was trimmed by 6 bases and the J gene end by 5 bases; junction bases not matched to a gene: 11. The germline V gene has CDR1 DFQATT and CDR2 SNEGSKA (reference sequence). The CDR3 has 15 amino acids. The cDNA was synthesized by 5'RACE incorporating 10-nucleotide random UMIs. Each CDR3 protein gets one entry after TCRdb re-called the 5' RACE reads with MiXCR. The sample holds over 35,000 distinct CDR3 sequences; about an eighth are singletons and the top ten take about 1.3%.

Sequencing input: PBMCs. The rearrangement links TRBV20-1 to TRBJ2-1; 9 nucleotides line up with TRBD2. The clonotype was recovered from a female donor in good health. The DNA of the CDR3 is TGCAGTGCCGAGCGCCTAGCGGGAACTAACAATGAGCAGTTCTTC. This codes for CSAERLAGTNNEQFF.